These 21 T cell receptor beta chains were sequenced from one sample in a study of OX40 agonist ivuxolimab in advanced cancers. Library creation used the immunoSEQ multiplex PCR assay. As stored in TCRdb, this immuneACCESS dataset retains in-frame rearrangements with V and J assigned. A fraction of the clones does not appear; measured against another copy, unresolved V genes explain less than half of the discrepancy, and the remainder lacks a known reason. Here the sample has 45,000 to 60,000 clones; 80% occur a single time. Clones ranked in the top ten supply around 4.5% of the sample. Sequences were derived from CD4+ or CD8+ T cells sorted from blood, sampled in a trial of the OX40 agonist ivuxolimab. The receptors come from an adult with an advanced solid tumor such as melanoma, head and neck, liver or kidney cancer.

The chain uses TRBV5-1 and TRBJ2-1, with TRBD2 identical over 12 bases. Germline V gene sequence: CDR1 SGHRS, CDR2 YFSETQ. This CDR3 comprises 15 residues. V was clipped by 4 bases and J by 4 bases; unmatched bases: 3. CDR3 DNA sequence: TGCGCCAGCAGCGATACTAGCGGGGGGTACAATGAGCAGTTCTTC. It translates to CASSDTSGGYNEQFF.

This chain links TRBV7-9 with TRBJ1-2; D gene ambiguous. The CDR3 contains 13 residues. Trimming took 2 bases from V and 3 from J, leaving 7 bases between them. Germline CDR1 SEHNR, CDR2 FQNEAQ (reference sequence). The CDR3 region is CASSLRSDYGYTF. The CDR3 region has the DNA TGTGCCAGCAGCTTACGATCCGACTATGGCTACACCTTC.

J is TRBJ1-3 and V is TRBV6-1; no firm D call. The V gene lost 11 bases and the J gene lost 1 base, with 6 bases spanning the gap. The germline V gene has CDR1 MNHNS and CDR2 SASEGT. The CDR3 has 11 amino acids. The CDR3 DNA reads TGTGCCCACGGGTCTGGAAACACCATATATTTT. This codes for CAHGSGNTIYF.

The chain is built from TRBV7-2 and TRBJ1-2, with D uncertain. CDR1 and CDR2 from the germline V gene are SGHTA and FQGNSA. V gave up 4 bases and J gave up 4 bases, with 13 bases separating them. The CDR3 has 14 amino acids. The CDR3 sequence: CASSSLAQSYGYTF. CDR3 in DNA: TGTGCCAGCAGCTCCCTAGCCCAGTCCTATGGCTACACCTTC.

The rearrangement links TRBV5-1 to TRBJ2-7, with a possible D match to TRBD1 (5 bases). V was cut by 0 bases and J by 2 bases, with 12 bases left in between. This CDR3 has 15 residues. Germline CDR1 SGHRS, CDR2 YFSETQ. The CDR3 reads CASSLDQGRTYEQYF. Here the CDR3 DNA reads TGCGCCAGCAGCTTGGATCAGGGCCGGACCTACGAGCAGTACTTC.

V and J are TRBV11-2 and TRBJ2-7; 15 bases are a match to TRBD2. Germline CDR1 SGHAT, CDR2 FQNNGV. J lost 1 base, V lost 5 bases, and 3 bases had no gene match. This CDR3 has 16 residues. The CDR3 bases are TGTGCCAGCAGCGCCGGACTAGCGGGGGGGTCCTACGAGCAGTACTTC. It translates to CASSAGLAGGSYEQYF.

The chain is built from TRBV5-6 and TRBJ1-1; 7 nucleotides line up with TRBD1. Germline V gives CDR1 SGHDT, CDR2 YYEEEE. V was clipped by 5 bases and J by 4 bases; unmatched bases: 5. This CDR3 spans 13 amino acids. The CDR3 DNA sequence: TGTGCCAGCAGGCACAGGGGCGCCACTGAAGCTTTCTTT. Translating it yields CASRHRGATEAFF. Complete variable domain (other parts from reference TRBV5-6 and TRBJ1-1): DAGVTQSPTHLIKTRGQQVTLRCSPKSGHDTVSWYQQALGQGPQFIFQYYEEEERQRGNFPDRFSGHQFPNYSSELNVNALLLGDSALYLCASRHRGATEAFFGQGTRLTVV.

J is TRBJ2-5 and V is TRBV7-2; D remains unclear. TRBJ2-7 explains the end of the DNA better; the J call may be wrong. Germline CDR1 reads SGHTA; CDR2 reads FQGNSA. The CDR3 has 12 residues. DNA for the CDR3: TGTGCCAGCAGCCTCCGGAGCTACGAGCAGTACTTC. This sequence encodes CASSLRSYEQYF.

V usage is TRBV7-9 and J usage is TRBJ2-5; D gene uncertain. Per the germline V gene, CDR1 is SEHNR and CDR2 is FQNEAQ (reference sequence). V lost 5 bases to trimming and J lost 5 bases, with 24 bases between them. CDR3 length: 17 residues. CDR3: CASSPPWAALLRETQYF. The CDR3 DNA sequence: TGTGCCAGCAGCCCACCATGGGCAGCCCTCCTGAGGGAGACCCAGTACTTC.

V gene TRBV18 combines with J gene TRBJ1-1; 10 bases fit TRBD1. The CDR3 totals 17 residues. V lost 0 bases and J lost 4; bases outside the gene matches: 8. Germline V lookup: CDR1 KGHSH, CDR2 LQKENI. The CDR3: CASSPPSRDRGSTEAFF. CDR3 bases: TGTGCCAGCTCACCACCCTCCCGGGACAGGGGTTCCACTGAAGCTTTCTTT.

CDR3 loop: CASSLARQGNSEQFF. In DNA, the CDR3 is TGCGCCAGCAGCTTGGCCCGACAGGGCAACAGTGAGCAGTTCTTC. V is TRBV5-1 and J is TRBJ2-1; 7 nucleotides line up with TRBD1. The CDR3 is made up of 15 amino acids. Germline-derived CDR1 and CDR2 are SGHRS and YFSETQ. Unmatched junction bases numbered 9, after V lost 0 bases and J lost 9 bases.

This chain connects TRBV19 to TRBJ1-2; the D gene is possibly TRBD1 (5 bases). The germline V gene encodes CDR1 LNHDA and CDR2 SQIVND (reference sequence). The CDR3 loop spans 13 amino acids. V was pared by 3 bases and J by 7 bases, with 12 bases between. In DNA form, the CDR3 reads TGTGCCAGTAGTATTAACCAGGGTCTTGGCTACACCTTC. It is translated as CASSINQGLGYTF. Drawing the rest from reference TRBV19 and TRBJ1-2, the complete variable domain is DGGITQSPKYLFRKEGQNVTLSCEQNLNHDAMYWYRQDPGQGLRLIYYSQIVNDFQKGDIAEGYSVSREKKESFPLTVTSAQKNPTAFYLCASSINQGLGYTFGSGTRLTVV.

This clone was detected only once. CDR3 bases: TGTGCCACCGCCTCCGGGGCGACGGATGAGCAGTTCTTC. Protein product: CATASGATDEQFF. The rearrangement joins TRBV10-3 to TRBJ2-1, with D possibly called TRBD1 or TRBD2 (5 bases each). From germline, CDR1 is ENHRY and CDR2 SYGVKD. Deletions cut 10 bases from V and 8 bases from J, with 18 bases between. The CDR3 has 13 amino acids.

This sequence joins TRBV6-5 and TRBJ1-3; D perhaps matches TRBD1 (6 bases). Germline assignment: CDR1 MNHEY and CDR2 SVGAGI. The CDR3 runs to 15 residues. The V gene lost 8 bases and the J gene lost 2 bases, with 16 bases spanning the gap. CDR3 residues: CASRPRGSAGNTIYF. CDR3 nucleotide sequence: TGTGCCAGCCGCCCCAGGGGTTCGGCTGGAAACACCATATATTTT.

The chain combines TRBV18 with TRBJ1-1; TRBD1 matches 9 bases. CDR1 KGHSH and CDR2 LQKENI come from the germline V gene. V lost 5 bases and J lost 4; bases outside the gene matches: 14. This CDR3 region has 17 residues. CDR3 sequence: CASSSLYRDRAATEAFF. The CDR3, as DNA: TGTGCCAGCTCATCGCTTTATAGGGACAGGGCGGCCACTGAAGCTTTCTTT.

V usage is TRBV5-6 and J usage is TRBJ2-7; D not certain. This CDR3 has 12 residues. Germline V gene lookup returns CDR1 SGHDT and CDR2 YYEEEE. With 2 bases removed from V and 3 bases from J, the gap between germline ends came to 6 bases. The CDR3 DNA sequence: TGTGCCAGCAGCTTATCCCGCTACGAGCAGTACTTC. Translation: CASSLSRYEQYF.

This clone is a singleton in its sample. V and J are TRBV5-1 and TRBJ2-3; D gene unclear. Germline V gives CDR1 SGHRS, CDR2 YFSETQ. The CDR3 spans 17 residues. V was cut by 1 base and J by 4 bases, with 19 bases left in between. The CDR3 DNA sequence: TGCGCCAGCAGCTTGTACCAGTCCACCGGTGGGCCAGATACGCAGTATTTT. Protein: CASSLYQSTGGPDTQYF.

J is TRBJ1-1 and V is TRBV7-2; 8 bases agree with TRBD1. Looked up from germline, CDR1 is SGHTA and CDR2 is FQGNSA. After removal of 0 bases from V and 5 bases from J, the junction contained 8 bases not matched to a gene. The CDR3 consists of 16 residues. DNA of the CDR3: TGTGCCAGCAGCTTAGCCGCTGGACAGGGTCGGACTGAAGCTTTCTTT. Protein sequence: CASSLAAGQGRTEAFF. Combining the CDR3 with reference TRBV7-2 and TRBJ1-1 gives the whole variable domain GAGVSQSPSNKVTEKGKDVELRCDPISGHTALYWYRQSLGQGLEFLIYFQGNSAPDKSGLPSDRFSAERTGGSVSTLTIQRTQQEDSAVYLCASSLAAGQGRTEAFFGQGTRLTVV.

J is TRBJ2-4 and V is TRBV7-2, with D possibly being TRBD2 (6 bases). V was clipped by 5 bases and J by 2 bases, with 16 bases between them. Germline V gives CDR1 SGHTA, CDR2 FQGNSA. This CDR3 comprises 16 residues. For the CDR3, the DNA is TGTGCCAGCAGCCTGAGTGGCGGGGCCACCAAAAACATTCAGTACTTC. Its translation is CASSLSGGATKNIQYF.

This chain uses TRBV28 with TRBJ1-1; D is perhaps TRBD1 (5 bases). The germline gives CDR1 MDHEN, CDR2 SYDVKM. The V gene lost 5 bases and the J gene lost 2 bases, with 12 bases spanning the gap. The CDR3 extends over 14 amino acids. CDR3 in DNA: TGTGCCAGCAGTACCCAGACAGTCAACACTGAAGCTTTCTTT. Protein: CASSTQTVNTEAFF.

This chain links TRBV28 with TRBJ1-3, with no clear D. CDR1 and CDR2 from the germline V gene are MDHEN and SYDVKM. The CDR3 runs to 13 residues. Trimming removed 4 bases from V and 4 bases from J, with 8 bases in between. The CDR3 DNA reads TGTGCCAGCAGTTGGAGTTCCGGAAACACCATATATTTT. It codes for CASSWSSGNTIYF.